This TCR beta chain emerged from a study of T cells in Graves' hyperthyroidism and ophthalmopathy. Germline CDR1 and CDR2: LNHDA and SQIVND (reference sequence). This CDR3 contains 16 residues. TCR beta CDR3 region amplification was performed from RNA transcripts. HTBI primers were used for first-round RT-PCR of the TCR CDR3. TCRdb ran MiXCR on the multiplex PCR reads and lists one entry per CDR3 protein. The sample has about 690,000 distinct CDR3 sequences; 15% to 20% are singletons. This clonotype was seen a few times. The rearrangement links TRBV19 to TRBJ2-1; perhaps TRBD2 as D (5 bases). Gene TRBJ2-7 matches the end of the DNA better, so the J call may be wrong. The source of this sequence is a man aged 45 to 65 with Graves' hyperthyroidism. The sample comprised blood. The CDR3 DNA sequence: TGTGCCAGTAGTATAGGGTCGGGAACGAGTTACAATGAGCAGTACTTC. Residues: CASSIGSGTSYNEQYF.